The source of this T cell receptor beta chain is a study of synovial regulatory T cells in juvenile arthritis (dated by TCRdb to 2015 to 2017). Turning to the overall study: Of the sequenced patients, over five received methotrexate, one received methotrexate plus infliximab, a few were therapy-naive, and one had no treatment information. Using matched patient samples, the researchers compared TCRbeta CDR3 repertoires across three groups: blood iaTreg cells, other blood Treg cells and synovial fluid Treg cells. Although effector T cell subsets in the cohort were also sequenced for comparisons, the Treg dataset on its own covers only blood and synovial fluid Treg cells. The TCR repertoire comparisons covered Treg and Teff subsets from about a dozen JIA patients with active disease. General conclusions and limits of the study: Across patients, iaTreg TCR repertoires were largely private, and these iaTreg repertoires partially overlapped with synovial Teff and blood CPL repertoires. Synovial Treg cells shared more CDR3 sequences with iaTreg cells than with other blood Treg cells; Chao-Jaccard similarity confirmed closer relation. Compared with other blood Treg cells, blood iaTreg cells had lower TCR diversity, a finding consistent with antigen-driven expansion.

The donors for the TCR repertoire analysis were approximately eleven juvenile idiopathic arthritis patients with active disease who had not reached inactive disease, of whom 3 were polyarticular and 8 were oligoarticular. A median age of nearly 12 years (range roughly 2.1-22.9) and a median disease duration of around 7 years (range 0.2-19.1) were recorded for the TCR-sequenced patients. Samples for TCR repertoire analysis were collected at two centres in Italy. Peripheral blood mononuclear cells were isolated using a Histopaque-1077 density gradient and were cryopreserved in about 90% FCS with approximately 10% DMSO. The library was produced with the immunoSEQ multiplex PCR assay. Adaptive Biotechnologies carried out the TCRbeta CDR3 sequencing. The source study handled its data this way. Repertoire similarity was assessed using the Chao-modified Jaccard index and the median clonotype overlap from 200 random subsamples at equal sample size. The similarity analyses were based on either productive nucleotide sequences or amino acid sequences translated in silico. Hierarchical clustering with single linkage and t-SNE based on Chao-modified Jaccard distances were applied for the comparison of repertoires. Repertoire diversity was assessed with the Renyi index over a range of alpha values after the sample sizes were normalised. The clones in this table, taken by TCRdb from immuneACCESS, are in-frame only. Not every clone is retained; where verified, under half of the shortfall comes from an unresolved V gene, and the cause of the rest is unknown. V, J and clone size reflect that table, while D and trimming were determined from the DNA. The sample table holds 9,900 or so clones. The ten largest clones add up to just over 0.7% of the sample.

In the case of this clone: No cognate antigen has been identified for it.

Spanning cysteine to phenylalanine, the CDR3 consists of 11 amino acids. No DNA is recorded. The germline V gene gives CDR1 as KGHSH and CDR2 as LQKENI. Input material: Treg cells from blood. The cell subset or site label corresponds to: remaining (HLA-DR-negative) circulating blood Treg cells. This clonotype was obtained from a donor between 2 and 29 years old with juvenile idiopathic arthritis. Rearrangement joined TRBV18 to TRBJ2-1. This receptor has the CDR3 CASSRYNEQFF.